Listed below are T cell receptor beta chains from one sample, sequenced in a study of cytomegalovirus exposure and HLA in healthy donors. Profiling relied on immunoSEQ multiplex PCR, and the TCRdb table lists in-frame clones only, not all of them. The table shows some 150,000 clones, with approximately 80% occurring only once. Source material: PBMCs. The origin of the receptors is a man younger than 45 in good health and CMV-seronegative. The CDR3 runs from the conserved cysteine through the conserved F or W. The order of the fields is clone size, J gene, D gene, V gene, CDR3 protein, CDR3 DNA. D genes are given only for firm matches. A row's size may be missing; if present it is once, few, many or a size class.

>-|TRBJ1-2|TRBD1|TRBV29-1
CSTQGDLNYGYTF
TGCAGCACTCAGGGGGACCTGAATTATGGCTACACCTTC
>-|TRBJ2-7|TRBD2|TRBV28
CASSTALIAGISYEQYF
TGTGCCAGCAGTACGGCCCTTATAGCGGGGATCTCCTACGAGCAGTACTTC
>few|TRBJ2-1|TRBD2|TRBV9
CASSEGEGGNEQFF
TGTGCCAGCAGCGAAGGGGAGGGCGGCAATGAGCAGTTCTTC
>-|TRBJ1-1|-|TRBV14
CASSQDLGRGFTEAFF
TGTGCCAGCAGCCAAGATCTGGGCCGGGGGTTCACTGAAGCTTTCTTT
>-|TRBJ1-1|TRBD1|TRBV7-9
CASSSGTAINEAFF
TGTGCCAGCAGCTCCGGGACAGCAATTAATGAAGCTTTCTTT
>-|TRBJ2-1|-|TRBV11-3
CASSSRSRNNEQFF
TGTGCCAGCAGCTCGAGGTCGAGGAACAATGAGCAGTTCTTC
>-|TRBJ1-1|TRBD1|TRBV5-1
CASSFRYRGRTEDFF
TGCGCCAGCAGCTTCAGATACAGGGGGCGAACTGAAGATTTCTTT
>-|TRBJ1-2|-|TRBV27
CASSLSDSYGYTF
TGTGCCAGCAGTTTATCGGACAGCTATGGCTACACCTTC
>-|TRBJ2-1|TRBD2|TRBV4-2
CASSQDLVGLAANNEQFF
TGTGCCAGCAGCCAAGATTTAGTTGGGCTAGCGGCAAACAATGAGCAGTTCTTC
>-|TRBJ2-7|-|TRBV5-8
CASSFSGVQSSYEQYF
TGTGCCAGCAGCTTCTCGGGGGTACAATCTTCCTACGAGCAGTACTTC
>once|TRBJ1-3|-|TRBV11-2
CASSPPLRVSGNTIYF
TGTGCCAGCAGCCCCCCACTGCGCGTCTCTGGAAACACCATATATTTT
>-|TRBJ1-1|TRBD1|TRBV28
CASSWTGVTEAFF
TGTGCCAGCAGTTGGACAGGGGTCACTGAAGCTTTCTTT
>-|TRBJ2-2|TRBD2|TRBV19
CASGSSGRGPGELFF
TGTGCCAGTGGATCTAGCGGGAGGGGGCCCGGGGAGCTGTTTTTT
>-|TRBJ1-5|TRBD1|TRBV5-8
CASSQTGFNQPQHF
TGTGCCAGCAGCCAGACAGGGTTTAATCAGCCCCAGCATTTT
>few|TRBJ2-5|TRBD1|TRBV19
CASSTDRGGETQYF
TGTGCCAGTAGTACGGACAGGGGGGGAGAGACCCAGTACTTC
>-|TRBJ1-4|TRBD1|TRBV28
CASSFPDRGFGKLFF
TGTGCCAGCAGTTTTCCGGACAGGGGCTTTGGAAAACTGTTTTTT
>-|TRBJ2-1|-|TRBV28
CASSPPPADPYNEQFF
TGTGCCAGCAGTCCCCCCCCAGCGGACCCGTACAATGAGCAGTTCTTC
>once|TRBJ1-2|TRBD1|TRBV28
CASLIQGAGGYTF
TGTGCCAGTCTTATACAGGGGGCAGGGGGCTACACCTTC
>-|TRBJ2-7|-|TRBV19
CASSLGSRRGEQYF
TGTGCCAGTAGTTTGGGCAGTCGGAGGGGTGAGCAGTACTTC
>-|TRBJ2-3|-|TRBV27
CASSFRAVSSTDTQYF
TGTGCCAGCAGTTTCAGGGCCGTATCTAGCACAGATACGCAGTATTTT
>once|TRBJ1-5|TRBD1|TRBV6-5
CASSSGQGNQPQHF
TGTGCCAGCAGCTCGGGACAGGGAAATCAGCCCCAGCATTTT
>-|TRBJ1-1|-|TRBV27
CASSSDRSTEAFF
TGTGCCAGCAGTTCAGATAGGAGCACTGAAGCTTTCTTT
>-|TRBJ1-2|-|TRBV7-2
CASSLDRAGYTF
TGTGCCAGCAGCTTAGACAGGGCTGGCTACACCTTC
>-|TRBJ1-5|-|TRBV9
CASSGSGDQPQHF
TGTGCCAGCAGCGGGTCCGGGGATCAGCCCCAGCATTTT
>once|TRBJ1-5|TRBD1|TRBV2
CASSVQGAGQPQHF
TGTGCCAGCAGTGTACAGGGGGCAGGTCAGCCCCAGCATTTT
>-|TRBJ2-7|TRBD1|TRBV5-1
CASSGLTGGYEQYF
TGCGCCAGCAGCGGCCTGACAGGGGGCTACGAGCAGTACTTC
>-|TRBJ2-3|-|TRBV5-1
CASSLVSGLTDTQYF
TGCGCCAGCAGCTTGGTAAGCGGGCTGACAGATACGCAGTATTTT
>-|TRBJ1-6|-|TRBV28
CASSLDWSSPLHF
TGTGCCAGCAGTTTAGATTGGAGTTCACCCCTCCACTTT
>-|TRBJ2-1|TRBD1|TRBV5-8
CASSLQGAREQFF
TGTGCCAGCAGCTTACAGGGGGCCCGTGAGCAGTTCTTC
>-|TRBJ2-4|-|TRBV28
CASMRDIQYF
TGTGCCAGCATGAGGGACATTCAGTACTTC
>few|TRBJ2-7|-|TRBV27
CASSSRPSSYEQYF
TGTGCCAGCAGTTCACGGCCTAGCTCCTACGAGCAGTACTTC
>-|TRBJ1-2|TRBD1|TRBV11-2
CASSLGQGFNYGYTF
TGTGCCAGCAGCTTGGGACAGGGGTTCAACTATGGCTACACCTTC
>few|TRBJ2-1|TRBD2|TRBV27
CASSLMLAGGNEQFF
TGTGCCAGCAGTTTGATGTTAGCGGGAGGTAATGAGCAGTTCTTC
>-|TRBJ1-1|-|TRBV5-1
CASSLRGTGTEAFF
TGCGCCAGCAGCTTGCGGGGAACGGGCACTGAAGCTTTCTTT
>-|TRBJ2-7|TRBD2|TRBV5-1
CASSWGGTSGRKSHEQYF
TGCGCCAGCAGCTGGGGTGGGACTAGCGGGAGGAAGAGTCACGAGCAGTACTTC
>once|TRBJ2-5|-|TRBV28
CASSLAGAPEETQYF
TGTGCCAGCAGTTTAGCGGGGGCCCCAGAAGAGACCCAGTACTTC
>-|TRBJ1-1|-|TRBV29-1
CSVVRQANTEAFF
TGCAGCGTTGTCCGACAGGCGAACACTGAAGCTTTCTTT
>-|TRBJ2-3|-|TRBV15
CATSRGGSTDTQYF
TGTGCCACCAGCAGAGGAGGGTCCACAGATACGCAGTATTTT
>-|TRBJ2-3|TRBD2|TRBV5-1
CASSRGGQRDTQYF
TGCGCCAGCAGCCGGGGGGGTCAGAGAGATACGCAGTATTTT
>-|TRBJ1-2|TRBD1|TRBV30
CAWGTGLAYGYTF
TGTGCCTGGGGGACAGGGTTGGCCTATGGCTACACCTTC
>few|TRBJ1-4|-|TRBV4-3
CASSQDAPPTVATNEKLFF
TGCGCCAGCAGCCAAGATGCGCCTCCAACTGTTGCAACTAATGAAAAACTGTTTTTT